This T cell receptor (beta chain) appears in the sequencing data of a study of cytomegalovirus exposure and HLA in healthy donors. PCR amplification relied on 60 Vbeta primers (plus 13 Jbeta primers). Clones were sequenced by immunoSEQ multiplex PCR, and TCRdb holds only the in-frame ones, with some missing. The table shows some 200,000 clones, with about three quarters occurring only once. Each donor's status was that of a healthy bone marrow donor. V lost 0 bases and J lost 7; bases outside the gene matches: 8. Germline CDR1 reads LGHNA; CDR2 reads YSLEER. This CDR3 region has 15 residues. The V and J genes are TRBV4-3 and TRBJ1-1, with 7 bases matching TRBD1. The sequence came from a man aged 18 to 35 in good health and CMV-seronegative. Sequencing was carried out using PBMCs. DNA of the CDR3: TGCGCCAGCAGCCAAGAGGGTCCGGGACAGATTGAAGCTTTCTTT. It translates to CASSQEGPGQIEAFF.